This T cell receptor beta chain is from a study of cytomegalovirus exposure and HLA in healthy donors (dated by TCRdb to between 2016 and 2019). Background for the entire study: According to an earlier analysis of several hundred of the donors, some 180 million T cells yielded 100 million or so unique TCR beta sequences and around 280 Gb of sequence data. An early release covering about 600 HLA-typed donors comprised 300 to 350 gigabases of sequencing data and 85 million to 100 million unique TCR sequences. Among the approximately 400 genotyped donors, 81% belonged to the genetic ancestry cluster associated with self-reported Caucasian donors. The aim of the study was to test whether cataloging public T cell receptors could identify signatures of past pathogen exposure. The study used immunosequencing to profile the T cell repertoires of several hundred subjects and linked those repertoires to cytomegalovirus serostatus. In addition to the first cohort of several hundred subjects, a separate validation cohort of 120 different subjects was used. To predict cytomegalovirus infection status, the study combined high-throughput TCR immunosequencing, statistical association of individual TCRs with disease status, and machine learning. A later analysis re-analyzed previously published TCR beta repertoires from 650 to 800 donors and added high-resolution HLA genotyping to study TCR occurrence patterns. In the later analysis, no new phenotypic data were used to find candidate immune exposures; instead, reliance was placed on TCR beta sequences and their occurrence across donors. In an earlier analysis of a few hundred of the donors, high-throughput TCR beta sequencing was used to judge whether each TCR beta V gene segment behaved as functional or pseudogenic. Alongside the repertoire data, information on donor age, sex, ethnicity and CMV serostatus was compiled. A later genetic analysis took genome-wide SNP genotypes for about 55% of the 666 donors and used that subset as a discovery cohort. All discovery cohort repertoires had been generated on a single sequencing platform. HLA typing included class I and class II loci at four-digit resolution. The number of typed donors differed by locus: roughly 620-640 for A, B, C, DRB1 and DQB1; 500 to 550 for DQA1; 606 for DPA1; and around 450 for DPB1. Roughly five DR-DQ haplotypes were treated as single units for association and clustering because of strong linkage in the cohort. Among 300 to 500 genotyped donors of the cohort, an average of roughly 230,000 unique TCR beta nucleotide sequences was sequenced per donor, of which roughly 17% were non-productive.

The protocol used for the library was the immunoSEQ multiplex PCR assay. For the multiplex PCR, a mixture combining 60 forward primers for TCR Vbeta segments and 13 reverse primers for TCR Jbeta segments was used. The CDR3 region of rearranged TCR beta genes was amplified from genomic DNA with a multiplex PCR assay. On the Illumina HiSeq System, the amplified TCR beta libraries were sequenced as 87-base-pair reads. The study's processing was this. In a later analysis, roughly 80 million unique TCR beta chains were counted across the 500 to 850 repertoires, and approximately 9.9 million of these chains were shared by at least two donors. Raw reads were error-corrected and collapsed into unique sequences with a nearest-neighbor algorithm that merged closely related sequences to remove PCR and sequencing errors. CDR3 sequences were aligned to IMGT reference sequences to assign V, D and J gene segments. For a sequence to be retained, a match of at least six nucleotides to both a V gene segment and a J gene segment was required. Rearrangements were classified as productive when the CDR3 lacked stop codons and remained in frame with V and J, and all other rearrangements were classified as non-productive. CDR3 was defined by IMGT convention, running from the second conserved V-encoded cysteine to the conserved J-encoded phenylalanine. In an earlier analysis of just under 600 of the donors, sequences lacking an unambiguous match to a single V gene segment were excluded. An earlier analysis of fewer than 750 of the donors called V segments functional above 56.7% productive rearrangements and segregating when the between-donor standard deviation exceeded 5%. To diagnose cytomegalovirus status from the catalog of TCR beta chain sequences, a statistical classification framework was built. V and J gene assignment, in a later analysis, came from comparing TCR nucleotide sequences with IMGT/GENE-DB human TR gene sequences. The TCRdist pipeline was used in a later analysis to assign CDR3 sequences and most-parsimonious VDJ recombination scenarios. In a later analysis, each TCR beta chain was defined by its CDR3 amino acid sequence together with its V-gene family, and reads without a unique V-gene family were excluded. In a later analysis, around 600 highly shared, low-generation-probability nucleotide sequences were removed to address suspected cross-contamination and a sequencing artifact. In a later analysis, a clonal expansion index for each public chain was calculated from normalized within-repertoire ranks of inferred template counts. In a later analysis, generation probabilities were computed with a VDJ recombination model fitted to out-of-frame rearrangements, and the resulting probabilities were checked against IGoR. In a later analysis, TCR-TCR, TCR-HLA and TCR-CMV co-occurrence was scored with hypergeometric tests, and a repertoire-size bias correction was applied to TCR pairs. To estimate false discovery rates, a later analysis permuted the HLA or CMV assignments 20 times. In a later analysis, co-occurring TCRs were grouped with DBSCAN, and TCRdist sequence similarity was added when clustering was performed within HLA-allele-positive subsets. Repertoires with fewer than 30,000 or more than 120,000 public chains were left out of co-occurrence clustering, as were five repertoires with anomalous nucleotide sharing. TCRdb holds this immuneACCESS table with in-frame rearrangements only. Some clones are missing; in checked studies, unresolved V genes explain under half, and the rest has no known cause. V and J calls plus clone size are reproduced from that table; the DNA served to infer D and trimming. This sample comprises 250,000 to 350,000 clones, 75% to 90% of them detected only once. The biggest ten clones account for about 4% of the sample.

The research as a whole found: A later analysis found that HLA-associated TCR beta chains were more clonally expanded and had lower generation probabilities than equally common non-associated chains. Immune exposure information for the cohort was limited to CMV serostatus. The classifier was reported to diagnose cytomegalovirus status with high specificity and sensitivity in both the original and validation cohorts. Most TCR sequences were seen in very few donors, while some public TCRs were found in many individuals. According to a later analysis, parvovirus B19, influenza, CMV and Epstein-Barr virus appeared linked to several top co-occurrence clusters. Compared with the approximately 700-donor mean, donors in an Asian-associated ancestry cluster had fewer N-insertions in productive TCRs, according to a later genetic analysis. This cohort had only TCR beta chains sequenced, and the lack of alpha or paired-chain data limited which features could be detected. The sequencing pipeline was judged likely to have produced a cluster of highly shared sequence variants as a technical artifact. According to a later analysis, TCR association rates differed among HLA loci, with DRB1 alleles showing the most associated TCRs and HLA-C alleles showing the fewest. The presence/absence analyses assumed that sequencing depth was roughly uniform across donors, and that assumption may not be true. Because HLA typing was unavailable for some donors at each locus, only the typed subset was used in association tests. A later analysis found that most CMV-associated TCR beta chains appeared HLA-restricted, with HLA associations seemingly driven largely by CMV exposure. An association between a missense DCLRE1C variant and V-gene and J-gene trimming of TCR beta chains was found in a later genetic analysis and replicated in an independent cohort. A few of the identified cytomegalovirus-associated TCR beta chains were confirmed in vitro to be specific for cytomegalovirus antigens. Because counts were too low, roughly 16 rarely observed V segments, including chromosome 9 orphons, were excluded from the earlier analysis of about 500 of the donors. At a false discovery rate of 0.05, a later analysis linked under 20,000 TCR beta sequences to specific HLA alleles. In the study, about 150 TCR beta chains were listed as associated with cytomegalovirus. In an earlier analysis of 500 to 650 of the donors, most TCR beta V segments appeared in productive rearrangements about 87% or about 30% of the time, broadly matching IMGT annotations. A further reported finding was that TCR beta sequences accurately predicted the HLA-A and HLA-B alleles for most subjects in the first cohort. It was suggested by the authors that the approach could potentially be generalized to other disease states and immunological phenotypes. Correlated functional status among segregating V segments might be attributable to linkage disequilibrium, but an unknown experimental factor could not be ruled out. Assigning TCR associations to individual alleles was difficult when HLA alleles, especially DR and DQ, strongly co-occurred. Some IMGT-functional V segments, including TRBV6-2 and TRBV6-3, could not be distinguished by the 87-base-pair reads and were therefore excluded.

CDR1 and CDR2 were assigned from the germline V gene (reference sequence) as MNHEY and SMNVEV. The junction shows trimming of 4 bases on V and 2 bases on J, plus 12 bases between the germline ends. Including cysteine and phenylalanine, the CDR3 has 15 amino acids. Kept here is only the CDR3 DNA, which spans 45 bases and is read in frame from base 1. The cohort consisted of 666 healthy bone marrow donors. Cohort members were all nominally healthy when sampled, although unrecorded immune exposures were likely present. The donor was CMV seropositive and was included in the group of 290 or so seropositive cohort members. A peripheral blood sample was collected from each donor, and TCR beta sequencing was performed on peripheral blood mononuclear cells. The Qiagen DNeasy Blood Extraction Kit was used to extract genomic DNA from the blood cell samples. About this clone: This receptor's antigen is unknown. No much larger clone exists at a distance of one base, and base qualities are not known.

The chain links TRBV27 with TRBJ2-1; tentative D gene TRBD2, with 5 bases matching. Source material: PBMCs. The sequence was obtained from a man aged 40-55 years in good health and CMV-seropositive. The bases read TGTGCCAGCAGTTATGGGAGTGACCCCTACAATGAGCAGTTCTTC. This sequence encodes CASSYGSDPYNEQFF.